This T cell receptor (beta chain) was observed in a study of blood T cells in healthy people across ages. A J-beta primer mix and a sample-barcoded 5' primer were used in a second PCR of roughly 7 to 12 cycles. TCRdb passed the 5' RACE reads through MiXCR, listing each CDR3 protein once. The data hold about 730,000 distinct CDR3 sequences, with 43% observed a single time. Germline values: CDR1 SGHVS, CDR2 FQNEAQ. V lost 0 bases to trimming and J lost 5 bases; unmatched junction nucleotides: 3. This CDR3 comprises 14 residues. The origin of this receptor is a woman aged 55 to 70 in good health. The chain has TRBV7-8 and TRBJ2-7; TRBD2 agrees at 8 bases. The source material was blood. The CDR3 loop reads CASSLAPTSDEQYF. CDR3 nucleotides: TGTGCCAGCAGCTTAGCCCCGACTAGCGACGAGCAGTACTTC. The full variable domain, in which reference TRBV7-8 and TRBJ2-7 provide the parts outside the CDR3, is GAGVSQSPRYKVAKRGQDVALRCDPISGHVSLFWYQQALGQGPEFLTYFQNEAQLDKSGLPSDRFFAERPEGSVSTLKIQRTQQEDSAVYLCASSLAPTSDEQYFGPGTRLTVT.